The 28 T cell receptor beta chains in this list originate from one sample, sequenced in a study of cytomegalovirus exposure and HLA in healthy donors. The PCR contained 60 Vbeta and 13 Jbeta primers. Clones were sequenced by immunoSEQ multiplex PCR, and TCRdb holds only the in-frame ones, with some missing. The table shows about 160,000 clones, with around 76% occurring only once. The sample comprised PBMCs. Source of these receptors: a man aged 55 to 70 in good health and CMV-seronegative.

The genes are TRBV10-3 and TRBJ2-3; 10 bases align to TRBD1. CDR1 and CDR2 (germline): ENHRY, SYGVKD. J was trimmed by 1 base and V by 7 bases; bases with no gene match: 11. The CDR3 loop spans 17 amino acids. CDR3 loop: CAITKGEGTGGTDTQYF. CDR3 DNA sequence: TGTGCCATCACCAAGGGGGAGGGGACAGGGGGCACAGATACGCAGTATTTT.

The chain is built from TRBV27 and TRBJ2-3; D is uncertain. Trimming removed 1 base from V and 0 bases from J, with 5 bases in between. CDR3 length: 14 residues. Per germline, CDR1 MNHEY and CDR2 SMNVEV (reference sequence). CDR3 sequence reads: CASSLYQSTDTQYF. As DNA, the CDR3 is TGTGCCAGCAGTTTATATCAGAGCACAGATACGCAGTATTTT.

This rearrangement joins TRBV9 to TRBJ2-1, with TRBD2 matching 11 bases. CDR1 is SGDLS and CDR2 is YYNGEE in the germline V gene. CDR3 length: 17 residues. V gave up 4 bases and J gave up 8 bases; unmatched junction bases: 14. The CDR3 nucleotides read TGTGCCAGCAGCCCATCAATAGCGGGGGGGCCGTTCGATGAGCAGTTCTTC. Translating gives CASSPSIAGGPFDEQFF.

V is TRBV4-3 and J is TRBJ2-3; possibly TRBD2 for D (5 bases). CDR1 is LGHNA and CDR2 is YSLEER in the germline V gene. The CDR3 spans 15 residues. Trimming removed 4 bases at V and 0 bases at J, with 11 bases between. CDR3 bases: TGCGCCAGCAGCCGTGGGAGCGGCAGCACAGATACGCAGTATTTT. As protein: CASSRGSGSTDTQYF.

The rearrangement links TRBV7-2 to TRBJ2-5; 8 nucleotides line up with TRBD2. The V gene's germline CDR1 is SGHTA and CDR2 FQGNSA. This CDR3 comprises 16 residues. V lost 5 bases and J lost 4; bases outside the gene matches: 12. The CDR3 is CASSPYRGGGRETQYF. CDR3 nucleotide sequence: TGTGCCAGCAGCCCATACCGGGGGGGCGGTCGAGAGACCCAGTACTTC.

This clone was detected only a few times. The CDR3 DNA is TGTGCCAGCAGCACAGACAGGGGTAGCACAGATACGCAGTATTTT. Encoded protein: CASSTDRGSTDTQYF. The chain carries TRBV7-9 and TRBJ2-3; 8 bases line up with TRBD1. This CDR3 is built from 15 residues. Trimming at V came to 5 bases and at J to 0 bases, leaving 4 bases not matched to a gene. Germline loops: CDR1 SEHNR, CDR2 FQNEAQ (reference sequence).

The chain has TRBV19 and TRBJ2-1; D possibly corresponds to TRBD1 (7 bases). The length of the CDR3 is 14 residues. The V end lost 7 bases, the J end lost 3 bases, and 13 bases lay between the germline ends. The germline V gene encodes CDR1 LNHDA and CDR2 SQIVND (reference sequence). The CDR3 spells CASTRGERYNEQFF. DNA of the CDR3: TGTGCCAGTACCAGGGGGGAGCGCTACAATGAGCAGTTCTTC. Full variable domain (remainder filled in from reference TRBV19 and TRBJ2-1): DGGITQSPKYLFRKEGQNVTLSCEQNLNHDAMYWYRQDPGQGLRLIYYSQIVNDFQKGDIAEGYSVSREKKESFPLTVTSAQKNPTAFYLCASTRGERYNEQFFGPGTRLTVL.

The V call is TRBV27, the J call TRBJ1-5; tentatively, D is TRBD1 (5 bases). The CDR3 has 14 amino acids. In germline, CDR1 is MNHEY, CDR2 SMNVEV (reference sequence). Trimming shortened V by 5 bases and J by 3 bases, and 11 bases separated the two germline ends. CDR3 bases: TGTGCCAGCAGTCGAACGGGGGTCAATCAGCCCCAGCATTTT. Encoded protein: CASSRTGVNQPQHF.

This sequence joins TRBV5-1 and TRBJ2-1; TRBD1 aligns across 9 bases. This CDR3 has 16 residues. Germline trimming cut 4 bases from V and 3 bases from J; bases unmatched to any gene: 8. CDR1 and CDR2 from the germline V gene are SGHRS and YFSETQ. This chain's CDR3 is CASSGEGTGNYNEQFF. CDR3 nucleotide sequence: TGCGCCAGCAGCGGGGAAGGGACAGGGAACTACAATGAGCAGTTCTTC.

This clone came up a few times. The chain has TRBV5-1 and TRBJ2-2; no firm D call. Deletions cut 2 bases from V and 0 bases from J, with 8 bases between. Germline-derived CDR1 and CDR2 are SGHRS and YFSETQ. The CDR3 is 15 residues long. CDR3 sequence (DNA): TGCGCCAGCAGCTTATACCTAGCGAACACCGGGGAGCTGTTTTTT. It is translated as CASSLYLANTGELFF.

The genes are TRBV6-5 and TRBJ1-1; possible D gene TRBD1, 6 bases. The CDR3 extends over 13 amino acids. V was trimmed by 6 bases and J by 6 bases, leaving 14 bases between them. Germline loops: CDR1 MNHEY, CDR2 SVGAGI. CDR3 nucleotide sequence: TGTGCCAGCAGCAATAACAGGGTTTCTGAAGCTTTCTTT. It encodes CASSNNRVSEAFF.

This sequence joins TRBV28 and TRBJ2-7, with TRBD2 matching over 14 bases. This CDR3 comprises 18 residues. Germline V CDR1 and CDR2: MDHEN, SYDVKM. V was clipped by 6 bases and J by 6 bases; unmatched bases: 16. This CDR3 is CASSPLTSGRAGSREQYF. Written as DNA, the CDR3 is TGTGCCAGCAGCCCCTTGACTAGCGGGAGGGCCGGGTCTCGCGAGCAGTACTTC.

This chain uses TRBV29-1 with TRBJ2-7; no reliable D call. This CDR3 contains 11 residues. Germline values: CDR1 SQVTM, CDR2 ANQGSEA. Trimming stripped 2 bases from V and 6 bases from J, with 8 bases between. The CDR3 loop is CSVELGSEQYF. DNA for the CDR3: TGCAGCGTTGAACTTGGCTCCGAGCAGTACTTC.

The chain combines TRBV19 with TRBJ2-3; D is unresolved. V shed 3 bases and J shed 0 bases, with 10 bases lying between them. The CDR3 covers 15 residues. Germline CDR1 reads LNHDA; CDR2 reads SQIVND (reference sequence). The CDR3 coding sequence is TGTGCCAGTAGTATGGGCACAGTTAGCACAGATACGCAGTATTTT. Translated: CASSMGTVSTDTQYF. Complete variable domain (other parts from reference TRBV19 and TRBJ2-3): DGGITQSPKYLFRKEGQNVTLSCEQNLNHDAMYWYRQDPGQGLRLIYYSQIVNDFQKGDIAEGYSVSREKKESFPLTVTSAQKNPTAFYLCASSMGTVSTDTQYFGPGTRLTVL.

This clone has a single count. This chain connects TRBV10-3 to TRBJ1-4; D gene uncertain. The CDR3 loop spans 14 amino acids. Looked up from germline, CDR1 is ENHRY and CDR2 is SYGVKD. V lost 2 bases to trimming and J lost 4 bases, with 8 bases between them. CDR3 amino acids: CAISEAGRNEKLFF. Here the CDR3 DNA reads TGTGCCATCAGTGAGGCCGGTCGTAATGAAAAACTGTTTTTT.

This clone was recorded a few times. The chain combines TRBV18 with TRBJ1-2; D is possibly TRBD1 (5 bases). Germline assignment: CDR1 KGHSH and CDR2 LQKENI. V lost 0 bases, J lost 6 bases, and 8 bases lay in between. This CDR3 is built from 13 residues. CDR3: CASSPPPGHGYTF. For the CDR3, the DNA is TGTGCCAGCTCACCACCGCCAGGGCATGGCTACACCTTC.

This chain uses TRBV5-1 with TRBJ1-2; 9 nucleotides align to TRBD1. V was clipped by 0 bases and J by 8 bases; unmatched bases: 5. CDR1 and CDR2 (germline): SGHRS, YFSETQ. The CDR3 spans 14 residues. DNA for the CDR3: TGCGCCAGCAGCTTGGAACAGGGGGCGCGGGGCTACACCTTC. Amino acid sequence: CASSLEQGARGYTF. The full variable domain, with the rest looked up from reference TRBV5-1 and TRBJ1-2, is KAGVTQTPRYLIKTRGQQVTLSCSPISGHRSVSWYQQTPGQGLQFLFEYFSETQRNKGNFPGRFSGRQFSNSRSEMNVSTLELGDSALYLCASSLEQGARGYTFGSGTRLTVV.

The chain's CDR3 is CASSQSGNEQFF. The CDR3 region has the DNA TGTGCCAGCAGTCAAAGCGGCAATGAGCAGTTCTTC. The rearrangement uses TRBV28 and TRBJ2-1; D may be TRBD2 (5 bases). V was shortened by 5 bases and J by 6 bases, with 8 bases between the two germline ends. The germline gives CDR1 MDHEN, CDR2 SYDVKM. CDR3 length equals 12 residues.

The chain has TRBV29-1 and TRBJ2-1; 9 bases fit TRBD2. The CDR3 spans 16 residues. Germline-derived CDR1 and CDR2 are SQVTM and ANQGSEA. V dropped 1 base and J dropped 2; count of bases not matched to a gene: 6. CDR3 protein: CSVEGGGGAAYNEQFF. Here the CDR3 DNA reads TGCAGCGTTGAAGGTGGCGGGGGGGCCGCCTACAATGAGCAGTTCTTC.

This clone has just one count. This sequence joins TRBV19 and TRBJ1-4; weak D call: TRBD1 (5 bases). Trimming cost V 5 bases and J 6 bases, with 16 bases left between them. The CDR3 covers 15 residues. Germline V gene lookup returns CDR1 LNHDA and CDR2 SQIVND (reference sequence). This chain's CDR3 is CASSSLGLLDEKLFF. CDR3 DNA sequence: TGTGCCAGTAGTTCCTTGGGACTGTTGGATGAAAAACTGTTTTTT.

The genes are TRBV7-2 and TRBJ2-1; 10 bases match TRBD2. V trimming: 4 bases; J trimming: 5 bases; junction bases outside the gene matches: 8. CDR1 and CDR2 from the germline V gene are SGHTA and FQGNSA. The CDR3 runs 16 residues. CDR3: CASSSRAGGPDNEQFF. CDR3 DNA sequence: TGTGCCAGCAGCTCACGAGCGGGAGGGCCCGACAATGAGCAGTTCTTC. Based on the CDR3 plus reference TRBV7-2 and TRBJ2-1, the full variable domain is GAGVSQSPSNKVTEKGKDVELRCDPISGHTALYWYRQSLGQGLEFLIYFQGNSAPDKSGLPSDRFSAERTGGSVSTLTIQRTQQEDSAVYLCASSSRAGGPDNEQFFGPGTRLTVL.

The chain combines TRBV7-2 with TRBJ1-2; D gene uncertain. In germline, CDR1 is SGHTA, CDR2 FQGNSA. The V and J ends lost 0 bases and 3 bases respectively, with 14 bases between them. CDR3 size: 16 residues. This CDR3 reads CASSLAGGMRDYGYTF. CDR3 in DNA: TGTGCCAGCAGCTTAGCGGGAGGGATGAGGGACTATGGCTACACCTTC.

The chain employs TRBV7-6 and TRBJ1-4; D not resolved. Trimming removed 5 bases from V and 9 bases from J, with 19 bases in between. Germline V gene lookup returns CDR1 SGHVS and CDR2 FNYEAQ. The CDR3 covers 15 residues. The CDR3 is CASSPHVRDEKKLFF. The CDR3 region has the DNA TGTGCCAGCAGCCCACACGTCCGGGATGAAAAAAAACTGTTTTTT.

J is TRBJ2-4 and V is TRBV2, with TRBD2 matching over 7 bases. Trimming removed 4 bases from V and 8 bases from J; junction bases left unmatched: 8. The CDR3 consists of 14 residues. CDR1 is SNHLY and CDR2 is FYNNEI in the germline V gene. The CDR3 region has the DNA TGTGCCAGCAGTGCCCAAAACCGGGGGGACATTCAGTACTTC. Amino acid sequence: CASSAQNRGDIQYF. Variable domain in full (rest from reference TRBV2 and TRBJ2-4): EPEVTQTPSHQVTQMGQEVILRCVPISNHLYFYWYRQILGQKVEFLVSFYNNEISEKSEIFDDQFSVERPDGSNFTLKIRSTKLEDSAMYFCASSAQNRGDIQYFGAGTRLSVL.

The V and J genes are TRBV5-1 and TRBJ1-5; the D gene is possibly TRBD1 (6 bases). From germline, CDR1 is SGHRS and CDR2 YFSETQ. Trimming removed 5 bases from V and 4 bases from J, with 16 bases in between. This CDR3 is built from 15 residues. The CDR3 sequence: CASSSTGSLNQPQHF. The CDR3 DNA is TGCGCCAGCAGTTCTACAGGGAGCTTAAATCAGCCCCAGCATTTT.

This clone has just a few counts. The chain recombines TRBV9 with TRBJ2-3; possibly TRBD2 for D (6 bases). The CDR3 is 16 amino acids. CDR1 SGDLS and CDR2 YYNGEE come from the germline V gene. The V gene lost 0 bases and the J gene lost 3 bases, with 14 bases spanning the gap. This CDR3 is CASSVAPSALTDTQYF. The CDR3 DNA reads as TGTGCCAGCAGCGTAGCCCCTAGCGCCCTAACAGATACGCAGTATTTT.

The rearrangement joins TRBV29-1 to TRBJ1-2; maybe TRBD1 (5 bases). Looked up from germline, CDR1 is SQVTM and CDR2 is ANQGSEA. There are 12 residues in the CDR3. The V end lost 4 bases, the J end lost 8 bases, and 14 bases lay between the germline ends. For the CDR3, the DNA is TGCAGCGTTGGGGAACGGACAAGCGGCTACACCTTC. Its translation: CSVGERTSGYTF. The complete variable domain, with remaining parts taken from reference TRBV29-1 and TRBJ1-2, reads SAVISQKPSRDICQRGTSLTIQCQVDSQVTMMFWYRQQPGQSLTLIATANQGSEATYESGFVIDKFPISRPNLTFSTLTVSNMSPEDSSIYLCSVGERTSGYTFGSGTRLTVV.

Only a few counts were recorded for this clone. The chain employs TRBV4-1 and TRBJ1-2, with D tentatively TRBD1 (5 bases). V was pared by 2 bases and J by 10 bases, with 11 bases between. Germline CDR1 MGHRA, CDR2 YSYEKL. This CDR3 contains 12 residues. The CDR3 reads CASSQRGSNYTF. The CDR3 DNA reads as TGCGCCAGCAGCCAAAGGGGAAGTAACTACACCTTC.